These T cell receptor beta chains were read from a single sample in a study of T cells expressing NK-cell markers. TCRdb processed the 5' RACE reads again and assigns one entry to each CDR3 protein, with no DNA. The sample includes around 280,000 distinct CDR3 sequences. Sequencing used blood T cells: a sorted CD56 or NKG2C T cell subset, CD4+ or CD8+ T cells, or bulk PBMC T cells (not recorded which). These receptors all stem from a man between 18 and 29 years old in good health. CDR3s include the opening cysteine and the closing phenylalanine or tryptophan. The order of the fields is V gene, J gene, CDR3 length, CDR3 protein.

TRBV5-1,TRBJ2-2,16,CASTLGDGANTGELFF
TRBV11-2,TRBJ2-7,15,CASSLFGGELSEQYF
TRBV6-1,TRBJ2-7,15,CASSERGQGWGEQYF
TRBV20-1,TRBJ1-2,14,CSARDKSGHYGYTF
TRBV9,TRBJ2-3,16,CASSILTSGRLGTQYF
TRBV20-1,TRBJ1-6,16,CSAHKGGSSYNSPLHF
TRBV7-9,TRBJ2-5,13,CASSPPGRETQYF
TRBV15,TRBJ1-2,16,CATSGSLTGGQRGYTF
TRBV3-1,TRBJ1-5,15,CASSQEGVRGQPQHF
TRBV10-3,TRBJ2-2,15,CAISEFAANTGELFF
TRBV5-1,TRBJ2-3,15,CASRVERDWRDTQYF
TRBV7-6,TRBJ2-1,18,CASSPGTSVPSSYNEQFF
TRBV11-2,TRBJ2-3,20,CASSLGDRAKSAWDTDTQYF
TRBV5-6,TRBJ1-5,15,CASSLRGATNQPQHF
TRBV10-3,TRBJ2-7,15,CAISRGLAGGHEQYF
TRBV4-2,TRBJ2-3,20,CASSQTIQNKLAGVADTQYF
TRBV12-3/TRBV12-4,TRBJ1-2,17,CASSIPGQGRHYYGYTF
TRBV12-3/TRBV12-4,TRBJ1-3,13,CASSLKGDNTIYF
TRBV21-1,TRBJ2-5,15,CASSKVEGNQETQYF
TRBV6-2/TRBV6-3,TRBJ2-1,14,CAARPGGNNNEQFF
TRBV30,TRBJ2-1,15,CAWSVGLPSYNEQFF
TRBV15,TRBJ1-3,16,CATSRVRQGAGNTIYF
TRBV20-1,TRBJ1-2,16,CSALTGDSQSYYGYTF
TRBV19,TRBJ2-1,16,CASRGWGLADNNEQFF
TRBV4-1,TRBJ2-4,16,CASSWTEGLIENIQYF
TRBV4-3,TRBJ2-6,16,CASSQDMISGANVLTF
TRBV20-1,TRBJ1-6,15,CSARFGSSYNSPLHF
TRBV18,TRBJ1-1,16,CASSANTGTANTEAFF
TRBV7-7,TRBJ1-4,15,CASSLGRGFNEKLFF
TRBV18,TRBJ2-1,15,CASSPVRYLSNEQFF
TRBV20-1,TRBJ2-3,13,CSASHGLQDTQYF
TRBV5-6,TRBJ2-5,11,CVASKAETQYF
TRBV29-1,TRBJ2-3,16,CSVVFGLAGGTDTQYF
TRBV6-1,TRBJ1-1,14,CASSATFMNTEAFF
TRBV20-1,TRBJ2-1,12,CSANKPGNEQFF
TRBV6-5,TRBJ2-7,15,CASSYSGTVTYEQYF
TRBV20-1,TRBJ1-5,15,CSARLKGRGHQPQHF
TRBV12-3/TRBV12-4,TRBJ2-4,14,CASSVGGRAGIQYF
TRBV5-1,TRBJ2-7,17,CASSLRLAGGSVYEQYF
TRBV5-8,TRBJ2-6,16,CASSSVLHSGANVLTF
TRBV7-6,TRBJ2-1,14,CAIRVAEGDNEQFF
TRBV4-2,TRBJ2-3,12,CASSQRNRTQYF
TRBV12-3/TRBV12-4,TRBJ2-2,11,CAGVGVGELFF
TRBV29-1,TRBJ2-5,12,CSVSGVWETQYF
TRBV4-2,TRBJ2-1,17,CASSQSLAAPSYNEQFF
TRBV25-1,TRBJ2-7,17,CASRASGMAGVPYEQYF
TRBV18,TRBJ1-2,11,CASSKREGYTF